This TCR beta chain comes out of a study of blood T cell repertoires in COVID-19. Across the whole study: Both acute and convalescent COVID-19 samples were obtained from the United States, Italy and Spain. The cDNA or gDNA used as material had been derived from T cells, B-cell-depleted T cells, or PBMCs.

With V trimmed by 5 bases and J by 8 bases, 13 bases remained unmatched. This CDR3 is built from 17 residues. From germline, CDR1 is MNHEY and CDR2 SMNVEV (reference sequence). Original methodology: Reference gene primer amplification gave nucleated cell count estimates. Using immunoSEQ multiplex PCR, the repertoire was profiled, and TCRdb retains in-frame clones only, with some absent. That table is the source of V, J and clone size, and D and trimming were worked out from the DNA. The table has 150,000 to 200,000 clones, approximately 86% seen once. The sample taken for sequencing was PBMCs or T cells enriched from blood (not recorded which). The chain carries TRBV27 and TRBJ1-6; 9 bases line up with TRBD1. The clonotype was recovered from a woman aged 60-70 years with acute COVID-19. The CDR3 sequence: CASSQTGGRGVDSPLHF. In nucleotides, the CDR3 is TGTGCCAGCAGTCAAACAGGGGGCCGGGGGGTAGATTCACCCCTCCACTTT.